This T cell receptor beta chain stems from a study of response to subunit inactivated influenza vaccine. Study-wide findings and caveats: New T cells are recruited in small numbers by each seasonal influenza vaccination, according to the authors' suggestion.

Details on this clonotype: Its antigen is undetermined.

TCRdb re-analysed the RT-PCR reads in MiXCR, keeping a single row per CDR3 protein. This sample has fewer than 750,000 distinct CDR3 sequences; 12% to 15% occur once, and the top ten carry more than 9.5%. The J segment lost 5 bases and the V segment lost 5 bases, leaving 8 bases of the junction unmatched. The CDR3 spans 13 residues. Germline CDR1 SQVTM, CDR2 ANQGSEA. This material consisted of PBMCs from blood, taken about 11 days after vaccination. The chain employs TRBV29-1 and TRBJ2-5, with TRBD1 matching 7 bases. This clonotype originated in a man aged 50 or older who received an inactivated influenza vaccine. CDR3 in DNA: TGCAGCGTTCGACAGGGAATGTGGGAGACCCAGTACTTC. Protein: CSVRQGMWETQYF.